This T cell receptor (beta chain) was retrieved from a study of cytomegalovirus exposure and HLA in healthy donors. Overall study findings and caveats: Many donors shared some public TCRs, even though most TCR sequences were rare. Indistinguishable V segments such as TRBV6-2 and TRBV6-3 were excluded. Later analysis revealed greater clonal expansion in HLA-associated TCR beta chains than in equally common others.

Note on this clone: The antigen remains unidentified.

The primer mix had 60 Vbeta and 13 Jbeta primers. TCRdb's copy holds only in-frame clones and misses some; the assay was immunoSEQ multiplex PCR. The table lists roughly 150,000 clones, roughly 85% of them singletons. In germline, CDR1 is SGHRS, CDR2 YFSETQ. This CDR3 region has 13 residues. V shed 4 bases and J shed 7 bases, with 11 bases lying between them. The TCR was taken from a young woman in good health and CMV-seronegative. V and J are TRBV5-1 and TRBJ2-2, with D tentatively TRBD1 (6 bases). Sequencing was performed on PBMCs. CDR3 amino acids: CASSPARGGELFF. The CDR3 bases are TGCGCCAGCAGCCCTGCCAGGGGCGGGGAGCTGTTTTTT.